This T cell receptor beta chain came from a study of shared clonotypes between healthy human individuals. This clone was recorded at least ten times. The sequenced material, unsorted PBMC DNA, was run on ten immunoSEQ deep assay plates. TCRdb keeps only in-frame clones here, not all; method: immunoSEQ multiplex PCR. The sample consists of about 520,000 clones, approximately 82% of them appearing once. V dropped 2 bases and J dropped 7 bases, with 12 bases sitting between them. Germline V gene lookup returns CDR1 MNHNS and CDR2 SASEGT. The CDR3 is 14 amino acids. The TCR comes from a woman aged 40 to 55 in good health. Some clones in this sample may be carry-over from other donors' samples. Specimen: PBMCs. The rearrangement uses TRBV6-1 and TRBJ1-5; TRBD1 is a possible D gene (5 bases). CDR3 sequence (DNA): TGTGCCAGCAGTGAAATGGACAAGTGGCAGCCCCAGCATTTT. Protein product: CASSEMDKWQPQHF.